This T cell receptor (beta chain) was found in a study of CD4+ T cells in melanoma. Findings of the study overall: CD8+ T cell, macrophage and B cell function reportedly correlated with neoantigen-specific CD4+ T cells. Reportedly, melanoma neoantigen-specific CD4+ T cells showed varied differentiation states.

Trimming removed 5 bases at V and 7 bases at J, with 14 bases between. The germline V gene encodes CDR1 MRHNA and CDR2 SNTAGT. The CDR3 is 14 residues long. The table came from immunoSEQ multiplex PCR; TCRdb's copy has only in-frame clones and leaves some out. Here the sample spans 40,000 to 50,000 clones, 75% to 90% being singletons. Concerning this clone: The antigen remains unidentified.

This clonotype was sampled from a human donor with melanoma. Sequencing was performed on peripheral blood. The chain uses TRBV6-4 and TRBJ2-2; perhaps TRBD1 as D (5 bases). The CDR3 reads CASSFGQGVGELFF. The DNA of the CDR3 is TGTGCCAGCAGTTTCGGGCAGGGCGTCGGGGAGCTGTTTTTT.